This is a list of T cell receptor beta chains from one sample in a study of blood T cell repertoires in COVID-19. The repertoire was sequenced with immunoSEQ multiplex PCR; TCRdb's copy has only in-frame clones and lacks some. This table holds some 390,000 clones, about 89% found once. The specimen was peripheral blood. These receptors were obtained from a woman aged 40 to 50 with COVID-19, enrolled during active disease. The CDR3 runs from the conserved cysteine through the conserved F or W. The order of the fields is J gene, clone size, V gene, D gene, CDR3 DNA, CDR3 protein. The D gene is left open where the match is weak. The size of a clone is reported for some rows only, either as once, few or many, or as a class for expanded clones.

TRBJ2-1	once	TRBV9	-	TGTGCCAGCAGCGTAGTCTCGGCGGGGTCATACAATGAGCAGTTCTTC	CASSVVSAGSYNEQFF
TRBJ2-3	-	TRBV29-1	TRBD2	TGCAGCGACGCCGGACTAGCGGGTGGCACAGATACGCAGTATTTT	CSDAGLAGGTDTQYF
TRBJ2-7	-	TRBV7-9	-	TGTGCCAGCAGCTCCCTACCCTCCTCGACCTACGAGCAGTACTTC	CASSSLPSSTYEQYF
TRBJ2-2	-	TRBV7-3	TRBD2	TGTGCCAGCAGCCACGGACTAGCGGGCACCGGGGAGCTGTTTTTT	CASSHGLAGTGELFF
TRBJ2-2	-	TRBV5-1	-	TGCGCCAGCAGCTTGGGTCCGACCGGGGAGCTGTTTTTT	CASSLGPTGELFF
TRBJ2-3	-	TRBV29-1	TRBD2	TGCAGCGTTGAATCACGGGAGGGGGACACAGATACGCAGTATTTT	CSVESREGDTDTQYF
TRBJ1-2	few	TRBV4-3	-	TGCGCCAGCAGCCAAGATGTAACAGTGGTGTTGAATGGCTACACCTTC	CASSQDVTVVLNGYTF
TRBJ2-3	-	TRBV10-3	TRBD1	TGTGCCATCAGCCTCCCCCCGACAGGGGGCGTTTCAGATACGCAGTATTTT	CAISLPPTGGVSDTQYF
TRBJ2-2	-	TRBV27	TRBD1	TGTGCCAGCAGTTCCGGGACAGGGCGGACCGGGGAGCTGTTTTTT	CASSSGTGRTGELFF
TRBJ2-7	-	TRBV14	-	TGTGCCAGCAGCGCTCAGGGGATGGGTCGTTTGGAGCAGTACTTC	CASSAQGMGRLEQYF
TRBJ2-7	-	TRBV27	TRBD1	TGTGCCAGCAGTTCGACAGGGCACGAGCAGTACTTC	CASSSTGHEQYF
TRBJ1-1	once	TRBV30	-	TGTGCCTGGAGTGGTGGGGCAGATGAAGCTTTCTTT	CAWSGGADEAFF
TRBJ2-2	-	TRBV7-9	TRBD1	TGTGCCAGCAGCCGGACAGGGGCGAACACCGGGGAGCTGTTTTTT	CASSRTGANTGELFF
TRBJ1-5	few	TRBV7-2	-	TGTGCCAGCAGCTCAGAGCGCAGATACAATCAGCCCCAGCATTTT	CASSSERRYNQPQHF
TRBJ1-3	-	TRBV14	-	TGTGCCAGCAGCCCCCGGACTCTCCCGGGAAACACCATATATTTT	CASSPRTLPGNTIYF
TRBJ1-4	-	TRBV19	TRBD1	TGTGCCAGTAGTATGAACAGGGGTCCTAATGAAAAACTGTTTTTT	CASSMNRGPNEKLFF
TRBJ1-1	-	TRBV4-3	TRBD1	TGCGCCAGCAGCCGCCGGGACAGGGTGAACACTGAAGCTTTCTTT	CASSRRDRVNTEAFF
TRBJ1-1	-	TRBV19	TRBD1	TGTGCCAGTAGCCATAGACCGGGACAGCCGAACACTGAAGCTTTCTTT	CASSHRPGQPNTEAFF
TRBJ2-7	-	TRBV9	TRBD1	TGTGCCAGCAGCGTAGGAGGGGGCGATTACGAGCAGTACTTC	CASSVGGGDYEQYF
TRBJ2-1	-	TRBV11-2	TRBD2	TGTGCCAGCAGCTTAGCGGGACTAGGAAACAATGAGCAGTTCTTC	CASSLAGLGNNEQFF
TRBJ1-2	-	TRBV28	TRBD1	TGTGCCAGCAGCTGGGGAAACGACAGGGTCGATGGCTACACCTTC	CASSWGNDRVDGYTF
TRBJ2-1	once	TRBV6-2/TRBV6-3	-	TGTGCCAGCAGTCAGGGGTATGAGCAGTTCTTC	CASSQGYEQFF
TRBJ1-1	-	TRBV7-9	-	TGTGCCAGCACCACAGATACGCTCGCTTTCTTT	CASTTDTLAFF
TRBJ2-7	-	TRBV2	-	TGTGCCAGCAGTGACGACAGCACCTACGAGCAGTACTTC	CASSDDSTYEQYF
TRBJ2-1	-	TRBV5-6	TRBD1	TGTGCCAGCAGCTGGGGGGACAGGGCCTACAATGAGCAGTTCTTC	CASSWGDRAYNEQFF
TRBJ2-5	-	TRBV27	-	TGTGCCAGCAGTTTAAGCCGGGGGTTAGGGCAGGAGACCCAGTACTTC	CASSLSRGLGQETQYF
TRBJ2-6	-	TRBV10-3	-	TGTGCCATCAGTGAATCGAGCAGGCCGAGCTCTGGGGCCAACGTCCTGACTTTC	CAISESSRPSSGANVLTF
TRBJ2-3	few	TRBV3-1/TRBV3-2	TRBD1	TGTGCCAGCAGCCTAACCGGGACAGGGGGCTGGGATACGCAGTATTTT	CASSLTGTGGWDTQYF
TRBJ1-5	-	TRBV6-6	-	TGTGCCAGCAGTTACGGCAGGGGAATACATCAGCCCCAGCATTTT	CASSYGRGIHQPQHF